The present T cell receptor (beta chain) was sequenced within a study of T cells after posttransplantation cyclophosphamide. Germline assignment: CDR1 MDHEN and CDR2 SYDVKM. The CDR3 covers 15 residues. V dropped 8 bases and J dropped 2 bases, with 19 bases sitting between them. Controls had myeloablative marrow grafts with methotrexate and calcineurin inhibitor, sampled at 1 year. The repertoire was sequenced with immunoSEQ multiplex PCR; TCRdb's copy has only in-frame clones and lacks some. The sample carries approximately 21,000 clones, 80% to 90% recorded once. This clone was observed a single time. Its specificity is unknown. Study-level points and caveats: TRB overlap between skin or GI tissue T cells and blood was limited. TRB clonality was highly associated with recipient CMV seropositivity and reactivation. Donor CD8+ memory clones often dominated recipient blood repertoires at later times.

The specimen was PBMCs, collected approximately 360 days after allogeneic stem cell transplant with calcineurin inhibitor and methotrexate. The origin of this receptor is a female patient aged 30-39 years who received an allogeneic stem cell transplant from an unrelated donor, was CMV-positive, and had acute and chronic GVHD. Some T cells may be provided by the graft donor. The rearrangement joins TRBV28 to TRBJ2-7; D perhaps matches TRBD2 (6 bases). The CDR3 bases are TGTGCCAGCCAAACTAGCAGGGCCCAACCCTACGAGCAGTACTTC. Encoded protein: CASQTSRAQPYEQYF.